The 5 T cell receptor beta chains given below trace back to one sample, sequenced in a study of stem cell transplantation in POMP-related autoinflammatory disease. Clones were sequenced by immunoSEQ multiplex PCR, and TCRdb holds only the in-frame ones, with some missing. The sample comprises roughly 70,000 clones, under 95% of which are singletons, and about 0.66% rests with the top ten. Material: CD4+ T cells from PBMCs, obtained after stem cell transplantation. These receptors originate from a human patient with POMP-related autoinflammation and immune dysregulation (PRAID). Some T cells may be graft donor cells.

The chain couples TRBV19 to TRBJ1-5; the match to TRBD1 covers 8 bases. The CDR3 consists of 16 residues. The trim removed 1 base at V and 9 bases at J, leaving 11 bases unmatched. Germline CDR1 and CDR2: LNHDA and SQIVND (reference sequence). The CDR3 is CASSIAPDRAGRPQHF. The CDR3 DNA follows: TGTGCCAGTAGTATAGCCCCGGACAGGGCCGGGAGGCCCCAGCATTTT.

The chain links TRBV20-1 to TRBJ2-5; D could derive from TRBD1 or TRBD2 (5 bases each). CDR3 size: 13 residues. Trimming left V 3 bases short and J 2 bases short, with 10 bases between. Germline values: CDR1 DFQATT, CDR2 SNEGSKA (reference sequence). The CDR3 DNA sequence: TGCAGTGCTAGTCGTGGGGGACAAGAGACCCAGTACTTC. Amino acid sequence: CSASRGGQETQYF.

The rearrangement links TRBV20-1 to TRBJ2-5; 8 bases align to TRBD1. V lost 5 bases and J lost 8; bases outside the gene matches: 4. There are 11 residues in the CDR3. The V gene's germline CDR1 is DFQATT and CDR2 SNEGSKA (reference sequence). CDR3 loop: CSALGQATQYF. In DNA form, the CDR3 reads TGCAGTGCTCTGGGACAGGCAACCCAGTACTTC.

This clone was counted once. This chain links TRBV5-4 with TRBJ1-1; no clear D. Trimming took off 4 bases at V and 0 bases at J, with 25 bases between the two ends. The CDR3 spans 19 residues. Germline loops: CDR1 SGHNT, CDR2 YYREEE (reference sequence). The CDR3 spells CASSLRRYSSREVNTEAFF. The CDR3 DNA follows: TGTGCCAGCAGCCTCCGCCGGTACAGCTCGAGAGAGGTGAACACTGAAGCTTTCTTT.

V and J are TRBV28 and TRBJ2-3, with unresolved D. Germline V gene sequence: CDR1 MDHEN, CDR2 SYDVKM. V was cut by 3 bases and J by 2 bases, with 9 bases left in between. This CDR3 comprises 14 residues. CDR3 nucleotides: TGTGCCAGCAGTTTCCGAGATTTCACAGATACGCAGTATTTT. Translation: CASSFRDFTDTQYF.